This TCR beta chain was captured by sequencing in a study of breast tumors, draining lymph nodes, adjacent tissues. Notes on the study in general: Tumor and nontumor repertoires were significantly more similar in luminal-like than in basal-like breast cancer. The lymph node origin of tumor T cells was framed as consistent with a hypothesis, not demonstrated.

The length of the CDR3 is 14 residues. Losses at the gene ends were 4 bases for V and 4 bases for J; bases not matched to a gene: 4. Concerning this clonotype itself: Its matching antigen is unknown.

One entry per CDR3 protein results from TCRdb running MiXCR on the multiplex PCR reads. This table has approximately 23,000 distinct CDR3 sequences, 68% appearing once. This sequence was found in a female donor with breast cancer. Some clones in this sample may be carry-over from other donors' samples. The specimen was tumor-adjacent breast tissue. This chain connects TRBV12-3 or TRBV12-4 to TRBJ2-3; 8 bases map to TRBD2. The CDR3 DNA is TGTGCCAGCAGTTCAAGCGGGAGAGCAGATACGCAGTATTTT. Residues: CASSSSGRADTQYF.